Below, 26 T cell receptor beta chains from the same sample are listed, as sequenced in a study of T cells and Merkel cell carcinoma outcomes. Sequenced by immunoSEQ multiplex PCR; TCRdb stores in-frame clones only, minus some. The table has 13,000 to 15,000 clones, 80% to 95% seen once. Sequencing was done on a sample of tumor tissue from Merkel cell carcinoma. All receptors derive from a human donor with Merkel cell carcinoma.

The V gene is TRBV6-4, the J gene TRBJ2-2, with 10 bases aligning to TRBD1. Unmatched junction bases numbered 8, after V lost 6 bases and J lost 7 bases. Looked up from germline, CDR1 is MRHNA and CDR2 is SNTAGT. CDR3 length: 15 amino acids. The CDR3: CASSTGQGGIGELFF. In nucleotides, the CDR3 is TGTGCCAGCAGCACCGGACAGGGGGGGATCGGGGAGCTGTTTTTT.

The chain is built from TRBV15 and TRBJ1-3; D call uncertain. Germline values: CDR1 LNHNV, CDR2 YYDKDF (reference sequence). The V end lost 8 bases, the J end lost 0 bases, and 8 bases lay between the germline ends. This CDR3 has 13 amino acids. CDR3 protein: CATERGSGNTIYF. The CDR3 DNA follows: TGTGCCACCGAGAGAGGCTCTGGAAACACCATATATTTT.

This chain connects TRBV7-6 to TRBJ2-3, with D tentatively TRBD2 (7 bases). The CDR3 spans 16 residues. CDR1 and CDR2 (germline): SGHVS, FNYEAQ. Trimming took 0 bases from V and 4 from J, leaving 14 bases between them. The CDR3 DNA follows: TGTGCCAGCAGCTTAGCGTTTGGGGGGGCGGCAGATACGCAGTATTTT. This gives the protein CASSLAFGGAADTQYF. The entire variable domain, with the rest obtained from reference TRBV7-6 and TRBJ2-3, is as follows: GAGVSQSPRYKVTKRGQDVALRCDPISGHVSLYWYRQALGQGPEFLTYFNYEAQQDKSGLPNDRFSAERPEGSISTLTIQRTEQRDSAMYRCASSLAFGGAADTQYFGPGTRLTVL.

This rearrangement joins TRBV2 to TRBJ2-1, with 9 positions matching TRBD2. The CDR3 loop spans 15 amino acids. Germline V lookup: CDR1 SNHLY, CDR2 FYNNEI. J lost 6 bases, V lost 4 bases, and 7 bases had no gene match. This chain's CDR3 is CASSAELAGSNEQFF. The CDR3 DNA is TGTGCCAGCAGTGCGGAGCTAGCGGGGAGCAATGAGCAGTTCTTC.

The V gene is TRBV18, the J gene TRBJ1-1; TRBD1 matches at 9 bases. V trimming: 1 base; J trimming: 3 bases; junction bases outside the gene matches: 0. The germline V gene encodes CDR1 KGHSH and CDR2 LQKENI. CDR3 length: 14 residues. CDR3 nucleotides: TGTGCCAGCTCACCACGGACAGGGGACACTGAAGCTTTCTTT. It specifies CASSPRTGDTEAFF.

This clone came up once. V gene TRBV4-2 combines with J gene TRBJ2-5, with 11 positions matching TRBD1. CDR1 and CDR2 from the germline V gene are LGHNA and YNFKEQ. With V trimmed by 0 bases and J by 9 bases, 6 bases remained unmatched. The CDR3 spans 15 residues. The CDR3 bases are TGTGCCAGCAGCCAAGAAGGGACAGGGGGTCTACCCCAGTACTTC. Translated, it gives CASSQEGTGGLPQYF.

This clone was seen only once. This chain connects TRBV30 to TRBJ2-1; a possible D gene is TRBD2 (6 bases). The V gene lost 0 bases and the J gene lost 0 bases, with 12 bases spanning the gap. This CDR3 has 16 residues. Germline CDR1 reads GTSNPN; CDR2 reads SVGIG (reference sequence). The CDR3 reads CAWSVRGNPSYNEQFF. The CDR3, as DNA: TGTGCCTGGAGTGTACGCGGGAACCCCTCCTACAATGAGCAGTTCTTC. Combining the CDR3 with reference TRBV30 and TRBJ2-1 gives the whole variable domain SQTIHQWPATLVQPVGSPLSLECTVEGTSNPNLYWYRQAAGRGLQLLFYSVGIGQISSEVPQNLSASRPQDRQFILSSKKLLLSDSGFYLCAWSVRGNPSYNEQFFGPGTRLTVL.

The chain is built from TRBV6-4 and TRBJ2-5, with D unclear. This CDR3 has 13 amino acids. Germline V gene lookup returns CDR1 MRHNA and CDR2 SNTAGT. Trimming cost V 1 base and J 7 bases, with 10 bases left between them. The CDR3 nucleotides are TGTGCCAGCAGTGACTTCTTCGGGTCGACCCAGTACTTC. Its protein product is CASSDFFGSTQYF.

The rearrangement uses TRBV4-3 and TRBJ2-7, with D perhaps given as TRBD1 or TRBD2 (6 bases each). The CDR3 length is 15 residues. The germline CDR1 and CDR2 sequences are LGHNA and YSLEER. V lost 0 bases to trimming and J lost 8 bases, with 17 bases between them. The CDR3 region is CASSQDRGVADKQYF. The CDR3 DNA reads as TGCGCCAGCAGCCAAGATAGGGGGGTTGCTGACAAGCAGTACTTC.

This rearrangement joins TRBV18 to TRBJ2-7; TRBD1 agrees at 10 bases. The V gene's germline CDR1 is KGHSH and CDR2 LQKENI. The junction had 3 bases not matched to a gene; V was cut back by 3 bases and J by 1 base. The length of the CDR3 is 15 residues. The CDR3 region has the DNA TGTGCCAGCTCACCGCGGACAGGGGGGTCCTACGAGCAGTACTTC. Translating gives CASSPRTGGSYEQYF.

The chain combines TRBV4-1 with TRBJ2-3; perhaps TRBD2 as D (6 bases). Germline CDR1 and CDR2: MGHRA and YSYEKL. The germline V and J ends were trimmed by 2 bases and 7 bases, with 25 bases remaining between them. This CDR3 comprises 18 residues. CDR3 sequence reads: CASSQFIVGSPLWNTQYF. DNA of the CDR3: TGCGCCAGCAGCCAATTTATCGTCGGGAGCCCCCTTTGGAATACGCAGTATTTT.

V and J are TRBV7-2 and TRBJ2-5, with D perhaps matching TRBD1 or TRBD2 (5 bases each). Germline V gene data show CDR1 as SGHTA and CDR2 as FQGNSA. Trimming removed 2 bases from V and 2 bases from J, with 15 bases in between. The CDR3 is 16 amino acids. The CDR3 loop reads CASSLLYGTEQETQYF. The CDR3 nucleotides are TGTGCCAGCAGCTTACTCTATGGGACCGAACAAGAGACCCAGTACTTC.

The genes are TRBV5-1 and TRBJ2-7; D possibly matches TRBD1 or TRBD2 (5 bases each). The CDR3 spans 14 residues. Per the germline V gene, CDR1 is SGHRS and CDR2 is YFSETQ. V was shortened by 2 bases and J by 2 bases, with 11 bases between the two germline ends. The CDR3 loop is CASSLGQGPYEQYF. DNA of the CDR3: TGCGCCAGCAGCTTAGGGCAGGGACCCTACGAGCAGTACTTC.

CDR3 protein: CASAGQGKGEQYF. CDR3 coding DNA: TGTGCCAGCGCGGGACAGGGAAAGGGCGAGCAGTACTTC. V usage is TRBV2 and J usage is TRBJ2-7; 9 bases agree with TRBD1. In germline, CDR1 is SNHLY, CDR2 FYNNEI. The J segment lost 6 bases and the V segment lost 8 bases, leaving 8 bases of the junction unmatched. The CDR3 spans 13 residues.

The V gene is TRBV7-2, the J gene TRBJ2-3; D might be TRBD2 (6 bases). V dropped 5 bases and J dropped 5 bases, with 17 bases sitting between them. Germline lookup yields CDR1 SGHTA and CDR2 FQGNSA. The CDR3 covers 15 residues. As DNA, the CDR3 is TGTGCCAGCAGCCCATTTCCCCGGGGGAGAGATACGCAGTATTTT. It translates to CASSPFPRGRDTQYF. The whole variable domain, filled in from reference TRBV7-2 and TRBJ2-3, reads GAGVSQSPSNKVTEKGKDVELRCDPISGHTALYWYRQSLGQGLEFLIYFQGNSAPDKSGLPSDRFSAERTGGSVSTLTIQRTQQEDSAVYLCASSPFPRGRDTQYFGPGTRLTVL.

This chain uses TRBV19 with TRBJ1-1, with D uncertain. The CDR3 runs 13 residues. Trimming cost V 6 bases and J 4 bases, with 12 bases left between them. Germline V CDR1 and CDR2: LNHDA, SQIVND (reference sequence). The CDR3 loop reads CASSFRRITEAFF. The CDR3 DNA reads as TGTGCCAGTAGCTTTCGGCGGATCACTGAAGCTTTCTTT.

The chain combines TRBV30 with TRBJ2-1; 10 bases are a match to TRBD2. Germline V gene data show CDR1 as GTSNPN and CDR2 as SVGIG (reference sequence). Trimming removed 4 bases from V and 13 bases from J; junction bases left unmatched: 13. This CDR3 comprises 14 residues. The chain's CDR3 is CAWKGTSVSRDQFF. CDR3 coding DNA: TGTGCCTGGAAAGGGACTAGCGTCAGTCGGGACCAGTTCTTC.

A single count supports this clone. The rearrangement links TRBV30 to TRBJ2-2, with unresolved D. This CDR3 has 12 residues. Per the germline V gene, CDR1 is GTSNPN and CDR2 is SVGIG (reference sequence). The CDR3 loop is CAWAINTGELFF. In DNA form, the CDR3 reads TGTGCTTGGGCCATCAACACCGGGGAGCTGTTTTTT.

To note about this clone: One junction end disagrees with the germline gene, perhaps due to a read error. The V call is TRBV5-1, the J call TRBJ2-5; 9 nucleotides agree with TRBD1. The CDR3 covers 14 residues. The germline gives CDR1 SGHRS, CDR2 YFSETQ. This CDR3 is CASSLQGAEEIQYF. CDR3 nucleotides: TGCGCCAGCAGCTTACAGGGGGCCGAAGAGATCCAGTACTTC.

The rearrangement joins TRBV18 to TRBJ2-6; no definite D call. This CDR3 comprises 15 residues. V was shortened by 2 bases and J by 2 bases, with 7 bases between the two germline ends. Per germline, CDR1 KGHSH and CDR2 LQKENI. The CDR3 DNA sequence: TGTGCCAGCTCACCATCAGGAGCTGGGGCCAACGTCCTGACTTTC. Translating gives CASSPSGAGANVLTF.

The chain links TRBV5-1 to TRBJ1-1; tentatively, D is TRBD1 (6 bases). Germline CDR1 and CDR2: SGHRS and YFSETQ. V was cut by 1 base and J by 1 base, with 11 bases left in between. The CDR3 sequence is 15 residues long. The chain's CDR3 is CASSLTGKGNTEAFF. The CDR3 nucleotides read TGCGCCAGCAGCTTGACAGGGAAGGGGAACACTGAAGCTTTCTTT. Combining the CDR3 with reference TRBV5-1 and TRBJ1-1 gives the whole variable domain KAGVTQTPRYLIKTRGQQVTLSCSPISGHRSVSWYQQTPGQGLQFLFEYFSETQRNKGNFPGRFSGRQFSNSRSEMNVSTLELGDSALYLCASSLTGKGNTEAFFGQGTRLTVV.

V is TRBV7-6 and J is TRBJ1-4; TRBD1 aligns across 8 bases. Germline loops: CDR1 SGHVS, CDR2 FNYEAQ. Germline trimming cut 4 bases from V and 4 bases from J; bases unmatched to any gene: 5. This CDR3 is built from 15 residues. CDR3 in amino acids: CASSSRQGLNEKLFF. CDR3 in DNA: TGTGCCAGCAGCTCCCGACAGGGGCTTAATGAAAAACTGTTTTTT.

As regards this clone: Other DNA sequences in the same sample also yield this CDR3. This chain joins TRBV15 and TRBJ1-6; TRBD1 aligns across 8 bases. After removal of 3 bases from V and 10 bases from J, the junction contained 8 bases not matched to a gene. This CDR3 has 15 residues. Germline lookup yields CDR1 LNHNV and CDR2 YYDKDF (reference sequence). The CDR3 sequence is CATSRTGQGKSPLHF. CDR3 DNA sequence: TGTGCCACCAGCAGGACTGGACAGGGCAAATCACCCCTCCACTTT. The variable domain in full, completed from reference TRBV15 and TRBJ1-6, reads DAMVIQNPRYQVTQFGKPVTLSCSQTLNHNVMYWYQQKSSQAPKLLFHYYDKDFNNEADTPDNFQSRRPNTSFCFLDIRSPGLGDTAMYLCATSRTGQGKSPLHFGNGTRLTVT.

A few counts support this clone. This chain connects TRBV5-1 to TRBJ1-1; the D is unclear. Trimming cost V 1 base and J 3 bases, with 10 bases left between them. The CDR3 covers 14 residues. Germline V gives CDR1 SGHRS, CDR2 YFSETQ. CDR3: CASSLFWGDTEAFF. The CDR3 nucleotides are TGCGCCAGCAGCTTGTTTTGGGGAGACACTGAAGCTTTCTTT.

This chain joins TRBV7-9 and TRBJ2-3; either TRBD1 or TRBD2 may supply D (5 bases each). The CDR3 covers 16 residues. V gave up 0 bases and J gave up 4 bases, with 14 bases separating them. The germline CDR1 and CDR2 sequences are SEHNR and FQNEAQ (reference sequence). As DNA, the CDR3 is TGTGCCAGCAGCTTAGCTCTTGTCAGGGACCCAGATACGCAGTATTTT. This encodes CASSLALVRDPDTQYF.

CDR3 amino acids: CASSLGLGREEYF. In nucleotides, the CDR3 is TGTGCCAGCAGCTTAGGCCTAGGCCGAGAGGAGTATTTT. This sequence joins TRBV13 and TRBJ2-3; no clear D gene. The germline V gene encodes CDR1 PRHDT and CDR2 FYEKMQ (reference sequence). Trimming removed 0 bases at V and 13 bases at J, with 14 bases between. This CDR3 comprises 13 residues.